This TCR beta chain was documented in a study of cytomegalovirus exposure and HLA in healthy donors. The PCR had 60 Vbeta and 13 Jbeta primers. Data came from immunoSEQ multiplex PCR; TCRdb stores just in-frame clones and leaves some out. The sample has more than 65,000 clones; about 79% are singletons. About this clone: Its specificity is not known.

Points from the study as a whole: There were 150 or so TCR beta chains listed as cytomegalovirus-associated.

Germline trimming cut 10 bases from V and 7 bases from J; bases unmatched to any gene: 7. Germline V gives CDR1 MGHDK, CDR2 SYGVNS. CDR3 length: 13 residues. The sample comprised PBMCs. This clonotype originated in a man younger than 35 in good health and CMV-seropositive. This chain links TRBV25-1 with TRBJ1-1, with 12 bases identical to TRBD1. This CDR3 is CATDGTGGNEAFF. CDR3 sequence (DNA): TGTGCCACCGACGGGACAGGGGGCAATGAAGCTTTCTTT.